Below, 16 T cell receptor beta chains from the same sample are listed, as sequenced in a study of beta chain features in type 1 diabetes. cDNA synthesis used the whole RNA isolate, giving expressed TCRB sequences. Libraries were prepared by immunoSEQ multiplex PCR; TCRdb keeps only in-frame clonotypes and omits some of them. The sample holds more than 250,000 clones; about 15% are singletons and the top ten take roughly 0.015%. Study results and limitations: Patients with Type 1 diabetes showed moderately but significantly shorter TCRB CDR3s in all four CD4+ subsets.

These TCRs are of unknown antigen specificity. Sequenced material: naive CD4+ T cells from blood. The receptors were sampled from a man aged 18-30 years with type 1 diabetes.

The gene calls are TRBV5-1 and TRBJ2-1; 10 bases match TRBD1. This CDR3 has 14 residues. Unmatched junction bases numbered 10, after V lost 4 bases and J lost 12 bases. Germline assignment: CDR1 SGHRS and CDR2 YFSETQ. The CDR3 loop is CASSGGQGSDGQFF. In nucleotides, the CDR3 is TGCGCCAGCAGCGGGGGACAGGGGTCCGATGGGCAGTTCTTC.

This chain joins TRBV7-9 and TRBJ1-6, with TRBD1 matching over 10 bases. The germline V gene encodes CDR1 SEHNR and CDR2 FQNEAQ (reference sequence). V shed 5 bases and J 10 bases; nucleotides not matched to a gene: 14. The CDR3 extends over 17 amino acids. The CDR3: CASSVGSGWDRGSPLHF. The CDR3 DNA is TGTGCCAGCAGCGTAGGATCCGGATGGGACAGGGGATCACCCCTCCACTTT.

The chain has TRBV28 and TRBJ2-5, with 7 bases fitting TRBD2. The length of the CDR3 is 15 residues. Trimming removed 5 bases from V and 5 bases from J; junction bases left unmatched: 11. Germline values: CDR1 MDHEN, CDR2 SYDVKM. This CDR3 reads CASSTAGTLRETQYF. Written as DNA, the CDR3 is TGTGCCAGCAGTACAGCGGGGACGTTACGGGAGACCCAGTACTTC.

This clone appeared a few times. The chain has TRBV28 and TRBJ2-1; 9 nucleotides match TRBD1. From germline, CDR1 is MDHEN and CDR2 SYDVKM. The length of the CDR3 is 14 residues. Trimming cost V 7 bases and J 1 base; bases outside gene matches: 2. The CDR3 DNA sequence: TGTGCCAGCATGGGACAGGGATCCTACAATGAGCAGTTCTTC. Translated, it gives CASMGQGSYNEQFF.

This clone came up once. J is TRBJ1-1 and V is TRBV5-6; a weak D match, TRBD1 (6 bases). Germline V CDR1 and CDR2: SGHDT, YYEEEE. This CDR3 has 14 residues. V was clipped by 0 bases and J by 2 bases, with 8 bases between them. This CDR3 is CASSLDRVNTEAFF. CDR3 in DNA: TGTGCCAGCAGCTTGGACAGGGTAAACACTGAAGCTTTCTTT.

This clone has more than one count but fewer than ten. The chain carries TRBV7-2 and TRBJ2-7; 8 bases fit TRBD1. The CDR3 contains 16 residues. Germline CDR1 reads SGHTA; CDR2 reads FQGNSA. V trimming: 6 bases; J trimming: 6 bases; junction bases outside the gene matches: 16. This CDR3 is CASSSPGTGHVGEQYF. CDR3 in DNA: TGTGCCAGCAGTTCACCCGGGACAGGTCATGTTGGCGAGCAGTACTTC.

V gene TRBV5-4 combines with J gene TRBJ2-7; D is possibly TRBD1 (6 bases). Germline-derived CDR1 and CDR2 are SGHNT and YYREEE (reference sequence). Trimming took 2 bases from V and 4 from J, leaving 19 bases between them. This CDR3 comprises 16 residues. DNA for the CDR3: TGTGCCAGCAGCTTTTCTCAAGGTCAGGGGAAATACGAGCAGTACTTC. It translates to CASSFSQGQGKYEQYF.

This chain uses TRBV4-2 with TRBJ2-1, with D perhaps TRBD1 (6 bases). The germline CDR1 and CDR2 sequences are LGHNA and YNFKEQ. Trimming removed 0 bases from V and 0 bases from J, with 12 bases in between. The CDR3 extends over 17 amino acids. The CDR3 region has the DNA TGTGCCAGCAGCCAAGAACCCCAGGGGAGCTCCTACAATGAGCAGTTCTTC. This translates into CASSQEPQGSSYNEQFF.

The chain has TRBV30 and TRBJ2-3, with TRBD2 identical over 12 bases. Trimming took 0 bases from V and 4 from J; bases not matched to a gene: 2. CDR3 length equals 15 residues. Germline V gives CDR1 GTSNPN, CDR2 SVGIG (reference sequence). The CDR3 protein is CAWSVASGRADTQYF. CDR3 DNA sequence: TGTGCCTGGAGTGTGGCTAGCGGGAGGGCAGATACGCAGTATTTT.

This clone was counted between two and nine times. The V gene is TRBV5-1, the J gene TRBJ2-1; tentatively, D is TRBD2 (6 bases). The CDR3 contains 14 residues. Between the trimmed V and J ends, which lost 0 bases and 6 bases, there was a span of 10 bases. CDR1 and CDR2 (germline): SGHRS, YFSETQ. This CDR3 is CASSLARRGNEQFF. DNA for the CDR3: TGCGCCAGCAGCTTGGCCCGGCGGGGCAATGAGCAGTTCTTC.

This clone showed up just a few times. The rearrangement links TRBV6-5 to TRBJ2-7; D is uncertain. Germline values: CDR1 MNHEY, CDR2 SVGAGI. V lost 3 bases and J 2 bases, leaving 17 bases between the germline ends. The CDR3 contains 16 residues. CDR3 nucleotides: TGTGCCAGCAGTTATTCAGACGGCCCCACTACCTACGAGCAGTACTTC. Protein: CASSYSDGPTTYEQYF.

This rearrangement joins TRBV5-6 to TRBJ2-1; the match to TRBD2 covers 8 bases. This CDR3 is 16 amino acids long. V shed 4 bases and J 6 bases; nucleotides not matched to a gene: 12. The V gene's germline CDR1 is SGHDT and CDR2 YYEEEE. CDR3 in amino acids: CASSPKGAGVTNEQFF. The DNA of the CDR3 is TGTGCCAGCAGCCCCAAAGGAGCGGGAGTAACCAATGAGCAGTTCTTC.

This clone was recorded only once. The chain recombines TRBV28 with TRBJ2-1; 11 bases line up with TRBD2. The CDR3 loop spans 15 amino acids. Germline trimming cut 6 bases from V and 7 bases from J; bases unmatched to any gene: 8. Per the germline V gene, CDR1 is MDHEN and CDR2 is SYDVKM. The CDR3 loop is CASRIAGGPQNEQFF. The CDR3 coding sequence is TGTGCCAGCAGGATAGCGGGGGGGCCGCAGAATGAGCAGTTCTTC.

The rearrangement joins TRBV5-1 to TRBJ2-1; 9 bases fit TRBD1. This CDR3 contains 15 residues. The V and J ends lost 0 bases and 5 bases, in that order; junction bases with no gene match: 3. The germline V gene encodes CDR1 SGHRS and CDR2 YFSETQ. This CDR3 reads CASSLGRTGDNEQFF. Here the CDR3 DNA reads TGCGCCAGCAGCTTGGGAAGGACAGGGGACAATGAGCAGTTCTTC.

About this clone: A read error may produce the germline difference seen at one junction end. This rearrangement joins TRBV7-2 to TRBJ2-3; 8 positions agree with TRBD1. CDR1 is SGHTA, CDR2 FQGNSA, per germline. The CDR3 extends over 15 amino acids. This chain's CDR3 is CASSLAAPGTGTQYF. The CDR3 coding sequence is TGTGCCAGCAGCCTGGCTGCTCCGGGGACAGGTACGCAGTATTTT.

This chain links TRBV27 with TRBJ2-2; D may be TRBD1 (6 bases). Germline assignment: CDR1 MNHEY and CDR2 SMNVEV (reference sequence). CDR3 length equals 14 residues. V gave up 4 bases and J gave up 0 bases, with 6 bases separating them. The CDR3, as DNA: TGTGCCAGCAGTTGGACAGCGAACACCGGGGAGCTGTTTTTT. This translates into CASSWTANTGELFF.